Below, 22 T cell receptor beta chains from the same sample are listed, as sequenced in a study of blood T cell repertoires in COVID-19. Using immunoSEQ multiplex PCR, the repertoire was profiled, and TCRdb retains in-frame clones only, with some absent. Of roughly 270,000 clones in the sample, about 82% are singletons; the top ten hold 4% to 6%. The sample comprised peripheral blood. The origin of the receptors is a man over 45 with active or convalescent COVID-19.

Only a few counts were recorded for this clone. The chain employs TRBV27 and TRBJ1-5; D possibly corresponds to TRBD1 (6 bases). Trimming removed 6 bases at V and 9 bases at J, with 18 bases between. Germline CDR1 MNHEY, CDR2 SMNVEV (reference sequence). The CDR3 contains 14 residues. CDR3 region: CASSQGNLQGPQHF. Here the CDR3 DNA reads TGTGCCAGCAGCCAGGGGAACCTACAAGGGCCCCAGCATTTT.

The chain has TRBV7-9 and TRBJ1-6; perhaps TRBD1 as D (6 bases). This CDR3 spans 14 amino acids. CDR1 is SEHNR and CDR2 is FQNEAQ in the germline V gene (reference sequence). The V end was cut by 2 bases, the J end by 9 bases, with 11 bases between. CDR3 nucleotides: TGTGCCAGCAGCTTATTGGGGGCGGGTTCACCCCTCCACTTT. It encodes CASSLLGAGSPLHF.

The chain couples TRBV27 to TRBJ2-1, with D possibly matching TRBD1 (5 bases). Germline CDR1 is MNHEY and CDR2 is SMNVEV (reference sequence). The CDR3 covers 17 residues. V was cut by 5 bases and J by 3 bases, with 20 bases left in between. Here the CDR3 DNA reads TGTGCCAGCAGTAGAAGCGTCGCGGCAGGGAACTACAATGAGCAGTTCTTC. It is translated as CASSRSVAAGNYNEQFF.

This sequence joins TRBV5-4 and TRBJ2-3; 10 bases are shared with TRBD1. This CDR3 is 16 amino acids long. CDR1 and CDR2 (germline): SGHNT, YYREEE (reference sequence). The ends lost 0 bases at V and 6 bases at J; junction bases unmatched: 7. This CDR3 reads CASSLGGGQGRDTQYF. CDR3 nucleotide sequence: TGTGCCAGCAGCTTGGGAGGGGGACAGGGGCGCGATACGCAGTATTTT.

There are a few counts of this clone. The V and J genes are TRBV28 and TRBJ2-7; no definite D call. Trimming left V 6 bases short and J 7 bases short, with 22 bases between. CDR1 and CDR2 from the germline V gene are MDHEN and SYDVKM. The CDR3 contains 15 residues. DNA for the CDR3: TGTGCCAGCAGACCTACCTGGCGGTCCCGTGGGGAGCAGTACTTC. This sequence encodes CASRPTWRSRGEQYF.

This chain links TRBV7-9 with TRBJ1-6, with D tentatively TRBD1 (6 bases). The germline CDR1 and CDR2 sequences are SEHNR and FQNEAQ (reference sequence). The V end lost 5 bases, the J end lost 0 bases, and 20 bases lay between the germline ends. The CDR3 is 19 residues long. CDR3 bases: TGTGCCAGCAGCCGAGGACAGACTTTTTCCCCCTCCTATAATTCACCCCTCCACTTT. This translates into CASSRGQTFSPSYNSPLHF. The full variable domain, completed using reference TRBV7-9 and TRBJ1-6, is DTGVSQNPRHKITKRGQNVTFRCDPISEHNRLYWYRQTLGQGPEFLTYFQNEAQLEKSRLLSDRFSAERPKGSFSTLEIQRTEQGDSAMYLCASSRGQTFSPSYNSPLHFGNGTRLTVT.

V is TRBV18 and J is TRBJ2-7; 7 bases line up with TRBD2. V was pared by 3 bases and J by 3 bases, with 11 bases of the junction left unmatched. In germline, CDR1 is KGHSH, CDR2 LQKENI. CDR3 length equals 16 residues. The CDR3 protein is CASSPPGKAGFYEQYF. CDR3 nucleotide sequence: TGTGCCAGCTCACCCCCAGGTAAAGCGGGATTCTACGAGCAGTACTTC.

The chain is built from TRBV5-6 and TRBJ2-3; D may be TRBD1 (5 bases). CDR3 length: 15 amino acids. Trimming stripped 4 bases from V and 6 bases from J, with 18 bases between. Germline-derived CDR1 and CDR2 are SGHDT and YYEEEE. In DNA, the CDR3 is TGTGCCAGCAGCCGACCCCGAGGACACTCGGATACGCAGTATTTT. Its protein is CASSRPRGHSDTQYF.

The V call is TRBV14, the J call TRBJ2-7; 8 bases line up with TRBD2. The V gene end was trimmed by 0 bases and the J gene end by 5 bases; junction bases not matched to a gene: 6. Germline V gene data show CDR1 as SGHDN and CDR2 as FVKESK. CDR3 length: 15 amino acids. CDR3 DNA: TGTGCCAGCAGCCAAGACGAGCGGGAGAAGGACGAGCAGTACTTC. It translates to CASSQDEREKDEQYF.

The CDR3 sequence is CASSFGTGTYEQYF. Written as DNA, the CDR3 is TGTGCCAGCAGCTTTGGGACAGGGACCTACGAGCAGTACTTC. The genes are TRBV5-5 and TRBJ2-7, with 9 bases matching TRBD1. Per the germline V gene, CDR1 is SGHKS and CDR2 is YYEKEE (reference sequence). The V gene end was trimmed by 2 bases and the J gene end by 2 bases; junction bases not matched to a gene: 2. The CDR3 length is 14 residues.

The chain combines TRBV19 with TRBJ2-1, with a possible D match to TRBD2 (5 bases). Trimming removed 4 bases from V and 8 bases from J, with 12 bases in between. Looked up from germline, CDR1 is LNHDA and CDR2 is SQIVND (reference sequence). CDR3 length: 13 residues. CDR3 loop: CASSKARGYEQFF. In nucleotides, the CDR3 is TGTGCCAGTAGTAAAGCTCGCGGGTATGAGCAGTTCTTC.

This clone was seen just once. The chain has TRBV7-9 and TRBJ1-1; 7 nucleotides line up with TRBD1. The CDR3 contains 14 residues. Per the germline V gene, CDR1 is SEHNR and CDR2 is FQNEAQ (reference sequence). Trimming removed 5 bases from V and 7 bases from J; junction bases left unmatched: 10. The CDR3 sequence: CASSPQYDRVEAFF. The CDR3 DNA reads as TGTGCCAGCAGCCCCCAGTACGACAGGGTTGAAGCTTTCTTT.

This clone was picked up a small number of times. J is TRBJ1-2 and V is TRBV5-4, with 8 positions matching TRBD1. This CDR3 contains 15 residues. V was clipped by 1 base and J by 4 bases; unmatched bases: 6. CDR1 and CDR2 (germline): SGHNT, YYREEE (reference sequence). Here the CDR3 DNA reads TGTGCCAGCAGCTTGCCGGGACAGGCCAGCTATGGCTACACCTTC. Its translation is CASSLPGQASYGYTF.

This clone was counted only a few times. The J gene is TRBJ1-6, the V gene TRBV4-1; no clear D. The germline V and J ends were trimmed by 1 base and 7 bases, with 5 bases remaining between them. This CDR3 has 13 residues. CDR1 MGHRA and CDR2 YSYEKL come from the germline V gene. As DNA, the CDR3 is TGCGCCAGCAGCCAAGTCAGGAATTCACCCCTCCACTTT. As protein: CASSQVRNSPLHF.

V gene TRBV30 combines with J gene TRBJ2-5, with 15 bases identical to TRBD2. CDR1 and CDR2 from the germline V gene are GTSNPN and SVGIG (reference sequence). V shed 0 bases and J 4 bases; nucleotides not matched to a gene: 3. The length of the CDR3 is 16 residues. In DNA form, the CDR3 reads TGTGCCTGGAGTGTAGGGACTAGCGGGAGGTTAGAGACCCAGTACTTC. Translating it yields CAWSVGTSGRLETQYF. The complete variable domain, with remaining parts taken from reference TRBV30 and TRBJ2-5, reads SQTIHQWPATLVQPVGSPLSLECTVEGTSNPNLYWYRQAAGRGLQLLFYSVGIGQISSEVPQNLSASRPQDRQFILSSKKLLLSDSGFYLCAWSVGTSGRLETQYFGPGTRLLVL.

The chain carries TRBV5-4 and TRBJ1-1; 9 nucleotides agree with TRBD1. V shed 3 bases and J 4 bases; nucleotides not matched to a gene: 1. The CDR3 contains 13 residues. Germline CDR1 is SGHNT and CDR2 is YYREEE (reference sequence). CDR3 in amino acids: CASSSTGGTEAFF. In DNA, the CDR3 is TGTGCCAGCAGCTCGACAGGGGGCACTGAAGCTTTCTTT. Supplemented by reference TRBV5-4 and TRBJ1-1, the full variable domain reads ETGVTQSPTHLIKTRGQQVTLRCSSQSGHNTVSWYQQALGQGPQFIFQYYREEENGRGNFPPRFSGLQFPNYSSELNVNALELDDSALYLCASSSTGGTEAFFGQGTRLTVV.

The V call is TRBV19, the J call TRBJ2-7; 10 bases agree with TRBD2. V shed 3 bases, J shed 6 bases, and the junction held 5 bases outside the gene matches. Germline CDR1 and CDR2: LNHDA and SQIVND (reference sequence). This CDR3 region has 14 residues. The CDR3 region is CASSMASGSAEQYF. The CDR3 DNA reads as TGTGCCAGTAGTATGGCTAGCGGGAGCGCCGAGCAGTACTTC.

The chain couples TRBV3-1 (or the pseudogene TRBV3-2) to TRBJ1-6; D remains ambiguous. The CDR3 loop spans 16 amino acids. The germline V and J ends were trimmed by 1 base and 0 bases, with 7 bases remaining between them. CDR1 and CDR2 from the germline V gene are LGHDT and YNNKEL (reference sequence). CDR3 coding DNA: TGTGCCAGCAGCCAAGTCTACGGCTCCTATAATTCACCCCTCCACTTT. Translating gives CASSQVYGSYNSPLHF.

CDR3 residues: CASRGGLAGVSDTQYF. Here the CDR3 DNA reads TGTGCCAGCAGGGGGGGACTAGCGGGAGTGTCAGATACGCAGTATTTT. The genes are TRBV28 and TRBJ2-3, with TRBD2 matching over 14 bases. In germline, CDR1 is MDHEN, CDR2 SYDVKM. This CDR3 spans 16 amino acids. Losses at the gene ends were 6 bases for V and 4 bases for J; bases not matched to a gene: 6. Full variable domain (outside the CDR3, taken from reference TRBV28 and TRBJ2-3): DVKVTQSSRYLVKRTGEKVFLECVQDMDHENMFWYRQDPGLGLRLIYFSYDVKMKEKGDIPEGYSVSREKKERFSLILESASTNQTSMYLCASRGGLAGVSDTQYFGPGTRLTVL.

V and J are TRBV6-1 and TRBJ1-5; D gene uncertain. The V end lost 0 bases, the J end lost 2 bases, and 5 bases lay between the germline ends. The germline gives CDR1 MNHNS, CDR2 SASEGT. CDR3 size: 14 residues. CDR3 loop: CASSEAQGNQPQHF. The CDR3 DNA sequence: TGTGCCAGCAGTGAAGCCCAGGGCAATCAGCCCCAGCATTTT.

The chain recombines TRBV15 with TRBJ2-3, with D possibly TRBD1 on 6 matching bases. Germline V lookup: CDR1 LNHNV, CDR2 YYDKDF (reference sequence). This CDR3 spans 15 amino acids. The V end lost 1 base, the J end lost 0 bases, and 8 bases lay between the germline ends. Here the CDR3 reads CATSRGGPSTDTQYF. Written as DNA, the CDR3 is TGTGCCACCAGCAGAGGGGGGCCTAGCACAGATACGCAGTATTTT.

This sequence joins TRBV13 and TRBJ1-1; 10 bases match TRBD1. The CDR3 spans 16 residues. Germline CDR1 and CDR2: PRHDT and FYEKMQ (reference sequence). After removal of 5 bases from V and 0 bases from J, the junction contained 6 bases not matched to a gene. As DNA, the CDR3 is TGTGCCAGCAGCACGCGGGACAGGGGATTGAACACTGAAGCTTTCTTT. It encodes CASSTRDRGLNTEAFF.